Only a few counts were recorded for the clone carrying this T cell receptor (beta chain). Antigen: not known. This entry is derived from a study of CD8 T cells in ankylosing spondylitis. The V and J ends lost 5 bases and 7 bases, in that order; junction bases with no gene match: 9. Germline lookup yields CDR1 LNHDA and CDR2 SQIVND (reference sequence). CDR3 length: 15 residues. TCRdb redid the calling of the 5' RACE reads with MiXCR, one entry per CDR3 protein. The sample has about 540,000 distinct CDR3 sequences; about an eighth are singletons. Regarding the study as a whole: Roughly eight highly homologous variants made up a TCR beta motif, and this motif appeared characteristic of ankylosing spondylitis blood.

Sequences were obtained from blood, either unsorted or a sorted T cell fraction (not recorded which). This chain uses TRBV19 with TRBJ2-1; TRBD1 agrees at 9 bases. This receptor was taken from a male donor with ankylosing spondylitis. For the CDR3, the DNA is TGTGCCAGTAGTCCCCGGACAGGGGCAGAGAATGAGCAGTTCTTC. Translating it yields CASSPRTGAENEQFF.